The entry that follows covers one TCR beta chain sequence. This CDR3 has 14 residues. CDR1 is MGHDK and CDR2 is SYGVNS in the germline V gene. The V and J ends lost 3 bases and 6 bases, in that order; junction bases with no gene match: 4. This sample is drawn from a study of blood T cell repertoires in COVID-19. The overall study: Samples came from the United States, Italy and Spain, spanning acute and convalescent COVID-19. From T cells, B-cell-depleted T cells, or PBMCs came the material, which was cDNA or gDNA.

Original processing notes: Researchers report that nucleated cell counts were estimated from reference gene primer amplification. TCRdb keeps only in-frame clones here, not all; method: immunoSEQ multiplex PCR. The DNA gave D and trimming, while V, J and clone size come from that table. The sample includes around 250,000 clones, about nine tenths of them seen just once. Input material: peripheral blood. This receptor was obtained from a woman aged 25 to 45 with active or convalescent COVID-19. V and J are TRBV25-1 and TRBJ2-2; 7 positions agree with TRBD1. CDR3 in amino acids: CASSDHRGAGELFF. The CDR3 coding sequence is TGTGCCAGCAGTGATCACAGGGGAGCCGGGGAGCTGTTTTTT.